A single sample gave rise to the 10 T cell receptor beta chains below, sequenced in a study of T cells in Graves' hyperthyroidism and ophthalmopathy. The TCR beta CDR3 regions underwent amplification using RNA transcripts as the source. HTBI primers were used for first-round RT-PCR of the TCR CDR3. TCRdb passed the multiplex PCR reads through MiXCR, listing each CDR3 protein once. This sample has 540,000 or so distinct CDR3 sequences, with about 15% found just once. What was sequenced was blood. The source of these receptors is a woman younger than 45 with Graves' hyperthyroidism.

At least ten counts were recorded for this clonotype. This rearrangement joins TRBV7-2 to TRBJ2-2; 8 nucleotides match TRBD2. Unmatched junction bases numbered 7, after V lost 5 bases and J lost 5 bases. This CDR3 region has 15 residues. Per germline, CDR1 SGHTA and CDR2 FQGNSA. The CDR3 reads CASSQRLARTGELFF. DNA of the CDR3: TGTGCCAGCAGCCAAAGACTAGCGAGGACCGGGGAGCTGTTTTTT.

This clonotype was seen repeatedly, ten times or more. This rearrangement joins TRBV7-9 to TRBJ2-1; 12 bases map to TRBD2. Germline V gene data show CDR1 as SEHNR and CDR2 as FQNEAQ (reference sequence). Trimming at V came to 7 bases and at J to 4 bases, leaving 14 bases not matched to a gene. The CDR3 loop spans 18 amino acids. The CDR3 DNA sequence: TGTGCCAGCACTCAGGGGCTAGCGGGAGGGCCGGCGTACAATGAGCAGTTCTTC. It translates to CASTQGLAGGPAYNEQFF.

This clonotype was detected ten times or more. V and J are TRBV28 and TRBJ2-5; possibly TRBD1 for D (6 bases). The CDR3 runs to 12 residues. CDR1 and CDR2 (germline): MDHEN, SYDVKM. V gave up 10 bases and J gave up 1 base, with 10 bases separating them. The CDR3, as DNA: TGTGCCATCGGGACACCCCAAGAGACCCAGTACTTC. Its translation is CAIGTPQETQYF.

The chain carries TRBV29-1 and TRBJ2-1; perhaps TRBD1 as D (6 bases). This CDR3 is 17 amino acids long. V shed 3 bases and J shed 1 base, with 19 bases lying between them. Germline CDR1 SQVTM, CDR2 ANQGSEA. DNA for the CDR3: TGCAGCGTTGATGGACGGATAACAGGGTTGTCCTACAATGAGCAGTTCTTC. This translates into CSVDGRITGLSYNEQFF.

The chain recombines TRBV6-1 with TRBJ1-2; tentative D call: TRBD1 (6 bases). The V gene's germline CDR1 is MNHNS and CDR2 SASEGT. The CDR3 covers 14 residues. V was shortened by 5 bases and J by 0 bases, with 10 bases between the two germline ends. CDR3 coding DNA: TGTGCCAGCAGTTCGACAGGAGCTAACTATGGCTACACCTTC. Its translation: CASSSTGANYGYTF.

This clonotype has more than one count but fewer than ten. The genes are TRBV12-5 and TRBJ1-5; 7 bases match TRBD1. V gave up 0 bases and J gave up 3 bases; unmatched junction bases: 14. Germline values: CDR1 LGHNT, CDR2 FRNRAP. This CDR3 has 19 residues. CDR3 in amino acids: CASGLVVRVTGDYNQPQHF. The CDR3 DNA follows: TGTGCTAGTGGTTTGGTTGTTAGGGTAACAGGGGACTACAATCAGCCCCAGCATTTT.

This clonotype was recorded many times. The V and J genes are TRBV27 and TRBJ2-7; TRBD2 matches 8 bases. V gave up 3 bases and J gave up 0 bases; unmatched junction bases: 4. This CDR3 has 15 amino acids. CDR1 is MNHEY and CDR2 is SMNVEV in the germline V gene (reference sequence). As DNA, the CDR3 is TGTGCCAGCAGTTTTGGTAGCGGGACCTCCTACGAGCAGTACTTC. Translation: CASSFGSGTSYEQYF.

The rearrangement uses TRBV7-3 and TRBJ2-5; 13 nucleotides align to TRBD2. V was clipped by 4 bases and J by 5 bases; unmatched bases: 10. CDR1 is SGHTA and CDR2 is FQGTGA in the germline V gene. The CDR3 is made up of 17 amino acids. Here the CDR3 reads CASSSNPGTSGTETQYF. The CDR3 region has the DNA TGTGCCAGCAGCTCCAACCCCGGGACTAGCGGGACGGAGACCCAGTACTTC.

There are many counts of this clonotype. The chain joins TRBV29-1 to TRBJ2-3; TRBD2 might be the D (5 bases). The CDR3 runs 13 residues. Deletions cut 4 bases from V and 5 bases from J, with 13 bases between. CDR1 SQVTM and CDR2 ANQGSEA come from the germline V gene. The CDR3, as DNA: TGCAGCGTTGTGAGGGTGCCAAAAGATACGCAGTATTTT. It encodes CSVVRVPKDTQYF.

The chain combines TRBV11-2 with TRBJ2-1, with D unresolved. The CDR3 runs 14 residues. CDR1 is SGHAT, CDR2 FQNNGV, per germline. The V gene lost 1 base and the J gene lost 8 bases, with 12 bases spanning the gap. The CDR3 here is CASSLVKPGYEQFF. The CDR3 bases are TGTGCCAGCAGCTTAGTAAAACCCGGCTATGAGCAGTTCTTC.